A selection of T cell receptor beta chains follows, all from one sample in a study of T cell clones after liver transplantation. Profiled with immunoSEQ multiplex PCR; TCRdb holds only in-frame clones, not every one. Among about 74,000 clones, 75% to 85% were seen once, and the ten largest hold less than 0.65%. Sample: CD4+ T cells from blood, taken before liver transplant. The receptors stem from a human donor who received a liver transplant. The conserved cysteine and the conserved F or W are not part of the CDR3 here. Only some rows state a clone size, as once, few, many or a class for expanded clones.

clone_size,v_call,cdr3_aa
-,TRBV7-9,ASSLAVGPYNEQF
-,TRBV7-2,ASSLGQGPVYGYT
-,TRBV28,ASSFPTRPYRDGYT
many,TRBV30,AWQTGPNEKLF
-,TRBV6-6,ASSSTGGLSYGYT
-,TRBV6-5,ATLGASTDTQY
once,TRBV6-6,ASSTAGGSYEKLF
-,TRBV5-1,ASSLNVGDTQY
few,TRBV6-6,ASSYSNPVYNEQF
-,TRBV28,ASTSSGERESYT
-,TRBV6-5,ASSRGQYNEQF
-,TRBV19,ASSTKTTVRTEAF
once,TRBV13,ASSLGPEEGNEQF
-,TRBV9,ASSARQGWSEAF
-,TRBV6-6,ASSFPGTEAF
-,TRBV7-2,ASSRLAVMSSSYEQY
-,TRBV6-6,ASSLQGFADTQY
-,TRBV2,ASSSVWDRNYEQY
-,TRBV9,ASSAGLADHNEQF
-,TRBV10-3,AIKSGPAAF
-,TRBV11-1,ASSLERGNYGYT
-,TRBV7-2,ASSPVPRYNEQF
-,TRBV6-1,ASIPGDAGGDEQY
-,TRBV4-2,ASSQDGSGRAVEQF
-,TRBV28,ASSLKGRVYGYT
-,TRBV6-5,ASSFTSQARHGYT
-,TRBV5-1,ASSYGQSNEKLF
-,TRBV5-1,ASSHGAVKNTEAF
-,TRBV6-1,ASSPGHETQY
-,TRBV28,ASSPGNSPYEQY
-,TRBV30,AWSIWDSNYGYT
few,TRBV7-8,ASSSPGLAGGQETQY
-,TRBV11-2,ASSLGVNRGLGYT
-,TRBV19,ASSIPSGSYNEQF
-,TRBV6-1,ASSEDSLLDGYT
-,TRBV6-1,ASSPTQVGGYT
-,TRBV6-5,ASRPLGTAIYEQY
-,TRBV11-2,ASSRAGVREQY
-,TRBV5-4,ASSSPGQGNNEQF
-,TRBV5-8,ASSRGTGTPNEKLF
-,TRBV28,ASSFSSGKNIQY
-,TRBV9,ASSPGETQY
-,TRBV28,ASNLAGWEQF
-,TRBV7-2,ASSLGVYLETQY
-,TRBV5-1,ASSPGTATSYEQY
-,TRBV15,ATSARRTGTSPDTQY
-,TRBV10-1,ASSESPSRVRTEAF
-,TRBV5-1,ASSREVAADTQY
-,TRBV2,ASRGRRDSNQPQH
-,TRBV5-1,ASSFWTGGASGANVLT
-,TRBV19,ASSGALLAVGSREQY
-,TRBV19,ASNPRGRATEAF
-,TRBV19,ASSMRGTGGYTGELF
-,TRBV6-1,ASRRGGQGSYEQY
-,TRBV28,ASSFRPAGYDYEQY
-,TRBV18,ASSPRRSHQETQY
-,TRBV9,ASSVGPIQETQY